These 8 T cell receptor beta chains were sequenced from one sample in a study of blood T cell repertoires in COVID-19 (dated by TCRdb to 2019 to 2021). Libraries came from the immunoSEQ multiplex PCR assay. What TCRdb holds here is the immuneACCESS table cut down to in-frame rearrangements. Part of the clones is not present; checked against another copy, under half of the missing clones reflect an unresolved V gene, and the others are unexplained. The sample table shows hundreds of thousands of clones, and about nine tenths are seen once. The ten top clones hold less than 1.5% of the sample. Sample: PBMCs or T cells enriched from blood (not recorded which). Receptor source: a man under 40 who had recovered from COVID-19.

The chain recombines TRBV3-1 (or the pseudogene TRBV3-2) with TRBJ2-7, with 7 bases fitting TRBD2. The junction had 6 bases not matched to a gene; V was cut back by 4 bases and J by 3 bases. This CDR3 has 14 amino acids. Germline V lookup: CDR1 LGHDT, CDR2 YNNKEL (reference sequence). The CDR3 DNA reads as TGTGCCAGCAGCCCCGGGACTACCAGCTACGAGCAGTACTTC. Translated, it gives CASSPGTTSYEQYF.

V gene TRBV5-1 combines with J gene TRBJ2-3; tentative D call: TRBD1 (5 bases). V was trimmed by 3 bases and J by 3 bases, leaving 8 bases between them. The germline gives CDR1 SGHRS, CDR2 YFSETQ. The CDR3 extends over 13 amino acids. The CDR3 here is CASSSAGTDTQYF. The DNA of the CDR3 is TGCGCCAGCAGCTCCGCAGGGACAGATACGCAGTATTTT.

This chain uses TRBV5-5 with TRBJ2-3, with 11 positions matching TRBD2. The CDR3 length is 19 residues. V lost 0 bases to trimming and J lost 6 bases; unmatched junction nucleotides: 15. Germline V lookup: CDR1 SGHKS, CDR2 YYEKEE (reference sequence). The CDR3 here is CASSLEASGGIGGIDTQYF. CDR3 in DNA: TGTGCCAGCAGCTTGGAGGCTAGCGGGGGGATAGGTGGTATTGATACGCAGTATTTT. The whole variable domain, filled in from reference TRBV5-5 and TRBJ2-3, reads DAGVTQSPTHLIKTRGQQVTLRCSPISGHKSVSWYQQVLGQGPQFIFQYYEKEERGRGNFPDRFSARQFPNYSSELNVNALLLGDSALYLCASSLEASGGIGGIDTQYFGPGTRLTVL.

This clone counts as large. The chain links TRBV7-6 to TRBJ1-4, with TRBD1 identical over 7 bases. The CDR3 extends over 15 amino acids. Trimming cost V 5 bases and J 5 bases; bases outside gene matches: 8. Germline V gene data show CDR1 as SGHVS and CDR2 as FNYEAQ. This chain's CDR3 is CASSLETGINEKLFF. CDR3 bases: TGTGCCAGCAGCCTCGAGACAGGGATCAATGAAAAACTGTTTTTT.

This chain links TRBV2 with TRBJ1-5; 7 bases map to TRBD1. The CDR3 covers 15 residues. CDR1 and CDR2 from the germline V gene are SNHLY and FYNNEI. The ends lost 5 bases at V and 0 bases at J; junction bases unmatched: 4. In DNA form, the CDR3 reads TGTGCCAGCAGTAACAGGGGCTATAGCAATCAGCCCCAGCATTTT. Protein product: CASSNRGYSNQPQHF.

The J gene is TRBJ2-7, the V gene TRBV18; 7 bases match TRBD1. The CDR3 runs 14 residues. Trimming cost V 1 base and J 3 bases; bases outside gene matches: 3. Germline loops: CDR1 KGHSH, CDR2 LQKENI. The CDR3 DNA is TGTGCCAGCTCACCACGGGCAGGGGGCTACGAGCAGTACTTC. Its protein product is CASSPRAGGYEQYF.

This chain links TRBV30 with TRBJ1-3; D remains unclear. Trimming removed 1 base from V and 8 bases from J, with 9 bases in between. CDR1 is GTSNPN, CDR2 SVGIG, per germline (reference sequence). The CDR3 length is 12 residues. In DNA, the CDR3 is TGTGCCTGGAGTGCGTCGGTTGACACCATATATTTT. Its translation is CAWSASVDTIYF.

CDR3 protein: CASRGGETQYF. As DNA, the CDR3 is TGTGCCAGCAGGGGGGGAGAGACCCAGTACTTC. This chain links TRBV2 with TRBJ2-5; D possibly corresponds to TRBD2 (6 bases). The CDR3 covers 11 residues. In germline, CDR1 is SNHLY, CDR2 FYNNEI. V gave up 6 bases and J gave up 4 bases, with 6 bases separating them.